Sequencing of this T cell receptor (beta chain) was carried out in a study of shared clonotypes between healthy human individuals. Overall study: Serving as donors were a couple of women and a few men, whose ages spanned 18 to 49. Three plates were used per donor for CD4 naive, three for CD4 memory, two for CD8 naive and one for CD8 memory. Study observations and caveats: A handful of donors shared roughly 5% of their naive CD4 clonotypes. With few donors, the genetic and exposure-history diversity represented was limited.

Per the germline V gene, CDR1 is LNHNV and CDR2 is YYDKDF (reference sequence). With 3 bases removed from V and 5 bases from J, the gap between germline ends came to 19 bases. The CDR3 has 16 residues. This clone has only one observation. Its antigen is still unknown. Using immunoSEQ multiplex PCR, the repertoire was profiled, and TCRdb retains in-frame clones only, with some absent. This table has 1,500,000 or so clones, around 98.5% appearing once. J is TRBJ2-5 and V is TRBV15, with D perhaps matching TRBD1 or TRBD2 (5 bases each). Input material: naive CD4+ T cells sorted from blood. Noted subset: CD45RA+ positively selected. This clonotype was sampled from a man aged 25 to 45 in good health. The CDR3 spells CATSSPRDLSTETQYF. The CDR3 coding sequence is TGTGCCACCAGCAGCCCCAGGGACCTTAGCACGGAGACCCAGTACTTC.